These 32 T cell receptor beta chains were all obtained from the same sample, sequenced in a study of blood T cell repertoires in COVID-19. Assay: immunoSEQ multiplex PCR; the TCRdb copy retains only in-frame clones and omits some. Of about 200,000 clones in the sample, 70% to 90% are singletons; the top ten hold 5.5% to 7%. Material for sequencing was peripheral blood. Source of these receptors: a woman between 40 and 55 years old who had recovered from COVID-19.

This clone was seen once. The genes are TRBV5-1 and TRBJ2-3; 10 positions match TRBD2. This CDR3 has 15 residues. V was pared by 4 bases and J by 4 bases, with 6 bases of the junction left unmatched. CDR1 is SGHRS, CDR2 YFSETQ, per germline. The CDR3 loop is CASSGSSGSADTQYF. The CDR3 DNA reads as TGCGCCAGCAGCGGTTCTAGCGGGAGTGCAGATACGCAGTATTTT.

This CDR3 is CASSPRTGTGSNEQYF. As DNA, the CDR3 is TGTGCCAGCTCACCACGAACCGGGACAGGGTCCAACGAGCAGTACTTC. The J gene is TRBJ2-7, the V gene TRBV18; 9 nucleotides align to TRBD1. The length of the CDR3 is 16 residues. The ends lost 1 base at V and 5 bases at J; junction bases unmatched: 9. Germline CDR1 and CDR2: KGHSH and LQKENI. Drawing the rest from reference TRBV18 and TRBJ2-7, the complete variable domain is NAGVMQNPRHLVRRRGQEARLRCSPMKGHSHVYWYRQLPEEGLKFMVYLQKENIIDESGMPKERFSAEFPKEGPSILRIQQVVRGDSAAYFCASSPRTGTGSNEQYFGPGTRLTVT.

The chain joins TRBV14 to TRBJ2-6; D uncertain. The V gene lost 4 bases and the J gene lost 0 bases, with 10 bases spanning the gap. Per germline, CDR1 SGHDN and CDR2 FVKESK. The CDR3 has 16 residues. The CDR3 protein is CASSRLRSSGANVLTF. The CDR3 DNA sequence: TGTGCCAGCAGCCGACTTAGGAGCTCTGGGGCCAACGTCCTGACTTTC.

The chain recombines TRBV5-6 with TRBJ1-1; D is unclear. CDR3 size: 17 residues. V was clipped by 0 bases and J by 0 bases, with 15 bases between them. Germline values: CDR1 SGHDT, CDR2 YYEEEE. The CDR3 sequence is CASSLGLRGPMNTEAFF. In DNA, the CDR3 is TGTGCCAGCAGCTTGGGGTTGCGCGGGCCCATGAACACTGAAGCTTTCTTT.

This clone is a singleton in its sample. This chain uses TRBV7-8 with TRBJ2-1, with D possibly being TRBD2 (5 bases). This CDR3 has 13 residues. Germline V gene sequence: CDR1 SGHVS, CDR2 FQNEAQ. V was shortened by 6 bases and J by 6 bases, with 12 bases between the two germline ends. Here the CDR3 DNA reads TGTGCCAGCAGAATACTAGAGCGCAATGAGCAGTTCTTC. This translates into CASRILERNEQFF.

This chain joins TRBV19 and TRBJ1-2, with a tentative D call TRBD1 (5 bases). V lost 7 bases, J lost 8 bases, and 14 bases lay in between. The CDR3 contains 12 residues. Germline V gene sequence: CDR1 LNHDA, CDR2 SQIVND (reference sequence). The CDR3 nucleotides read TGTGCCAGTAATGAACAGGCTTGGGGCTACACCTTC. Protein product: CASNEQAWGYTF.

A few counts support this clone. The rearrangement joins TRBV3-1 (or the pseudogene TRBV3-2) to TRBJ2-7, with TRBD2 as a possible D gene (7 bases). The length of the CDR3 is 14 residues. The germline gives CDR1 LGHDT, CDR2 YNNKEL (reference sequence). Trimming removed 2 bases at V and 5 bases at J, with 13 bases between. The CDR3 here is CASSQRGGDDEQYF. The CDR3 DNA is TGTGCCAGCAGCCAACGAGGGGGGGACGACGAGCAGTACTTC.

J is TRBJ2-3 and V is TRBV6-1; tentatively, D is TRBD1 (6 bases). The V gene lost 2 bases and the J gene lost 5 bases, with 14 bases spanning the gap. Germline V gene data show CDR1 as MNHNS and CDR2 as SASEGT. CDR3 length: 15 residues. CDR3: CASSENSARGDTQYF. In DNA form, the CDR3 reads TGTGCCAGCAGTGAAAATTCAGCCAGGGGAGATACGCAGTATTTT.

This clone was counted once. V usage is TRBV2 and J usage is TRBJ2-7; D is unresolved. V lost 6 bases to trimming and J lost 1 base, with 7 bases between them. The CDR3 length is 12 residues. Germline V gene sequence: CDR1 SNHLY, CDR2 FYNNEI. The chain's CDR3 is CASSELSYEQYF. CDR3 sequence (DNA): TGTGCCAGCAGCGAACTGTCCTACGAGCAGTACTTC.

This clone is a singleton in its sample. The V call is TRBV11-1, the J call TRBJ2-2, with a possible D match to TRBD2 (5 bases). Trimming shortened V by 4 bases and J by 8 bases, and 14 bases separated the two germline ends. This CDR3 is 14 amino acids long. CDR1 is SGHAT and CDR2 is FQDESV in the germline V gene (reference sequence). The CDR3 is CASSSNSGAGELFF. The CDR3 DNA reads as TGTGCCAGCAGCTCCAACAGCGGCGCTGGGGAGCTGTTTTTT.

V and J are TRBV7-2 and TRBJ2-2, with D perhaps matching TRBD1 (5 bases). V shed 3 bases and J shed 6 bases, with 14 bases lying between them. Per the germline V gene, CDR1 is SGHTA and CDR2 is FQGNSA. The CDR3 covers 15 residues. As DNA, the CDR3 is TGTGCCAGCAGCTTCTTGTTGGGGCTGGCCGGGGAGCTGTTTTTT. Protein product: CASSFLLGLAGELFF. Full variable domain (remainder filled in from reference TRBV7-2 and TRBJ2-2): GAGVSQSPSNKVTEKGKDVELRCDPISGHTALYWYRQSLGQGLEFLIYFQGNSAPDKSGLPSDRFSAERTGGSVSTLTIQRTQQEDSAVYLCASSFLLGLAGELFFGEGSRLTVL.

The V gene is TRBV24-1, the J gene TRBJ2-3, with 7 bases fitting TRBD1. With 0 bases clipped from V and 1 base from J, the junction kept 0 bases outside the gene matches. This CDR3 region has 15 residues. In germline, CDR1 is KGHDR, CDR2 SFDVKD. The CDR3 DNA sequence: TGTGCCACCAGTGATTTGGGACAGGGCACAGATACGCAGTATTTT. Protein product: CATSDLGQGTDTQYF.

This chain links TRBV9 with TRBJ2-5; TRBD2 matches at 8 bases. This CDR3 is built from 15 residues. Germline CDR1 reads SGDLS; CDR2 reads YYNGEE. V trimming: 3 bases; J trimming: 1 base; junction bases outside the gene matches: 5. DNA for the CDR3: TGTGCCAGCAGCGAGTCTAGCGGGTTCCAAGAGACCCAGTACTTC. Protein sequence: CASSESSGFQETQYF.

The V call is TRBV27, the J call TRBJ2-5, with D perhaps TRBD2 (6 bases). This CDR3 is 13 amino acids long. Trimming took 6 bases from V and 1 from J, leaving 9 bases between them. Per the germline V gene, CDR1 is MNHEY and CDR2 is SMNVEV (reference sequence). The CDR3 is CASSRDFQETQYF. As DNA, the CDR3 is TGTGCCAGCAGCCGGGACTTCCAAGAGACCCAGTACTTC.

The V and J genes are TRBV7-6 and TRBJ2-3; no firm D call. The germline CDR1 and CDR2 sequences are SGHVS and FNYEAQ. Trimming pared 1 base from V and 1 base from J, leaving 6 bases between. The CDR3 covers 14 residues. For the CDR3, the DNA is TGTGCCAGCAGCTTAGGGTCGGGCACAGATACGCAGTATTTT. It encodes CASSLGSGTDTQYF. Together with reference TRBV7-6 and TRBJ2-3, the CDR3 gives the full variable domain: GAGVSQSPRYKVTKRGQDVALRCDPISGHVSLYWYRQALGQGPEFLTYFNYEAQQDKSGLPNDRFSAERPEGSISTLTIQRTEQRDSAMYRCASSLGSGTDTQYFGPGTRLTVL.

V is TRBV27 and J is TRBJ2-3; TRBD2 agrees at 14 bases. Germline CDR1 reads MNHEY; CDR2 reads SMNVEV (reference sequence). V lost 6 bases, J lost 4 bases, and 3 bases stayed unmatched. This CDR3 spans 15 amino acids. Written as DNA, the CDR3 is TGTGCCAGCAGGAAGGGACTAGCGGGAGCAGATACGCAGTATTTT. As protein: CASRKGLAGADTQYF.

In this sample, this clone turned up a few times. This chain uses TRBV18 with TRBJ1-1; maybe TRBD1 (5 bases). There are 12 residues in the CDR3. In germline, CDR1 is KGHSH, CDR2 LQKENI. V lost 6 bases and J lost 6, with 11 bases in between. This CDR3 is CASSQDKAEAFF. Written as DNA, the CDR3 is TGTGCCAGCTCCCAGGACAAAGCTGAAGCTTTCTTT.

V and J are TRBV7-6 and TRBJ1-6, with D possibly being TRBD1 (5 bases). The CDR3 consists of 14 residues. V was clipped by 7 bases and J by 8 bases, with 15 bases between them. Germline-derived CDR1 and CDR2 are SGHVS and FNYEAQ. CDR3 bases: TGTGCCAGCACCGTGGGGGGAGAGGATTCACCCCTCCACTTT. Encoded protein: CASTVGGEDSPLHF.

This chain connects TRBV4-3 to TRBJ2-1; TRBD2 agrees at 11 bases. V was clipped by 0 bases and J by 15 bases; unmatched bases: 10. This CDR3 is 15 amino acids long. Germline V gene lookup returns CDR1 LGHNA and CDR2 YSLEER. The CDR3 DNA reads as TGCGCCAGCAGCCAAGATCTAACTAGCGGGAGTGAACGGTTCTTC. Protein product: CASSQDLTSGSERFF.

This clone was counted a single time. This chain uses TRBV28 with TRBJ1-2; D not certain. CDR1 and CDR2 from the germline V gene are MDHEN and SYDVKM. The CDR3 runs 14 residues. V lost 3 bases, J lost 8 bases, and 16 bases lay in between. This chain's CDR3 is CASSFQAWGGGYTF. The CDR3 DNA sequence: TGTGCCAGCAGTTTTCAGGCCTGGGGAGGAGGCTACACCTTC.

The rearrangement uses TRBV6-5 and TRBJ1-5, with 8 bases fitting TRBD1. The CDR3 extends over 14 amino acids. The V segment lost 6 bases and the J segment 6 bases; nucleotides outside the gene matches: 7. CDR1 MNHEY and CDR2 SVGAGI come from the germline V gene. The CDR3 is CASSLDRGGQPQHF. In nucleotides, the CDR3 is TGTGCCAGCAGCCTAGACAGGGGCGGTCAGCCCCAGCATTTT.

This clone is medium-sized by share. J is TRBJ2-3 and V is TRBV10-3; 8 bases align to TRBD1. With V trimmed by 4 bases and J by 4 bases, 13 bases remained unmatched. The germline CDR1 and CDR2 sequences are ENHRY and SYGVKD. The CDR3 totals 17 residues. The DNA for the CDR3 is TGTGCCATCAGTGTACCCCGACAGGGGAAGAGGCCAGATACGCAGTATTTT. Translating gives CAISVPRQGKRPDTQYF.

This clone occurred once. The chain links TRBV7-2 to TRBJ2-1; 13 bases agree with TRBD2. V dropped 6 bases and J dropped 7; count of bases not matched to a gene: 12. From germline, CDR1 is SGHTA and CDR2 FQGNSA. This CDR3 region has 17 residues. Here the CDR3 DNA reads TGTGCCAGCAGTTCTACGTCGGGACTAGCGGGGTCTAATGAGCAGTTCTTC. It translates to CASSSTSGLAGSNEQFF.

This rearrangement joins TRBV9 to TRBJ2-3; TRBD2 agrees at 7 bases. The CDR3 spans 16 residues. Germline loops: CDR1 SGDLS, CDR2 YYNGEE. The junction had 11 bases not matched to a gene; V was cut back by 0 bases and J by 7 bases. In DNA form, the CDR3 reads TGTGCCAGCAGCGTAGAGGGCCGAGCGGGGCAGTATACGCAGTATTTT. The encoded protein is CASSVEGRAGQYTQYF. Complete variable domain (other parts from reference TRBV9 and TRBJ2-3): DSGVTQTPKHLITATGQRVTLRCSPRSGDLSVYWYQQSLDQGLQFLIQYYNGEERAKGNILERFSAQQFPDLHSELNLSSLELGDSALYFCASSVEGRAGQYTQYFGPGTRLTVL.

This chain uses TRBV7-2 with TRBJ1-3; weak D call: TRBD1 (5 bases). The CDR3 consists of 14 residues. The germline CDR1 and CDR2 sequences are SGHTA and FQGNSA. V lost 2 bases, J lost 1 base, and 6 bases lay in between. Written as DNA, the CDR3 is TGTGCCAGCAGCTTATCAGGGTCTGGAAACACCATATATTTT. As protein: CASSLSGSGNTIYF.

DNA of the CDR3: TGTGCCAGCAGTGAACCAGGACAGGGGACGAACGAGCAGTACTTC. This translates into CASSEPGQGTNEQYF. The rearrangement joins TRBV6-1 to TRBJ2-7; 9 bases map to TRBD1. Germline CDR1 and CDR2: MNHNS and SASEGT. V was pared by 2 bases and J by 5 bases, with 7 bases of the junction left unmatched. CDR3 size: 15 residues.

The chain combines TRBV19 with TRBJ1-1; D gene unclear. Trimming left V 7 bases short and J 3 bases short, with 12 bases between. CDR3 length: 13 residues. Germline CDR1 LNHDA, CDR2 SQIVND (reference sequence). CDR3 amino acids: CASMEKRDTEAFF. In nucleotides, the CDR3 is TGTGCCAGTATGGAGAAACGGGACACTGAAGCTTTCTTT.

For this clone: Within the sample, other DNA sequences also encode this same CDR3. This rearrangement joins TRBV12-3 or TRBV12-4 to TRBJ2-7, with a possible D match to TRBD2 (6 bases). V lost 3 bases and J lost 3, with 6 bases in between. This CDR3 comprises 12 residues. The CDR3 region is CASSLRGYEQYF. The DNA for the CDR3 is TGTGCCAGCAGTTTGCGGGGCTACGAGCAGTACTTC.

This chain uses TRBV28 with TRBJ1-6, with a possible D match to TRBD1 (6 bases). Germline CDR1 MDHEN, CDR2 SYDVKM. CDR3 length equals 13 residues. V dropped 5 bases and J dropped 14 bases, with 16 bases sitting between them. DNA for the CDR3: TGTGCCAGCAGTACGAACAGGGCCGGGTCCCTCCACTTT. It encodes CASSTNRAGSLHF.

J is TRBJ2-1 and V is TRBV7-9; 8 bases line up with TRBD2. This CDR3 contains 19 residues. The germline V gene encodes CDR1 SEHNR and CDR2 FQNEAQ (reference sequence). V dropped 0 bases and J dropped 3; count of bases not matched to a gene: 13. The CDR3 DNA reads as TGTGCCAGCAGCTTAGCTGTAGTCGTCGGGAGGGCCAACTACAATGAGCAGTTCTTC. It is translated as CASSLAVVVGRANYNEQFF.

The chain joins TRBV29-1 to TRBJ2-5, with 9 nucleotides matching TRBD2. CDR1 is SQVTM, CDR2 ANQGSEA, per germline. The CDR3 length is 13 residues. With V trimmed by 7 bases and J by 4 bases, 7 bases remained unmatched. For the CDR3, the DNA is TGCAGCGGATGGCGGGAGGGTCCAGAGACCCAGTACTTC. Translated: CSGWREGPETQYF. Full variable domain (rest looked up from reference TRBV29-1 and TRBJ2-5): SAVISQKPSRDICQRGTSLTIQCQVDSQVTMMFWYRQQPGQSLTLIATANQGSEATYESGFVIDKFPISRPNLTFSTLTVSNMSPEDSSIYLCSGWREGPETQYFGPGTRLLVL.

The rearrangement joins TRBV18 to TRBJ2-7, with D unresolved. Germline V CDR1 and CDR2: KGHSH, LQKENI. Trimming took off 2 bases at V and 4 bases at J, with 12 bases between the two ends. The CDR3 contains 14 residues. In DNA form, the CDR3 reads TGTGCCAGCTCACCAACGCATACGGAGTACGAGCAGTACTTC. This gives the protein CASSPTHTEYEQYF.